The sample holds many counts of the clone carrying this TCR beta chain. Its antigen is unknown. The library tagged each cDNA molecule with unique molecular identifiers. TCRdb used MiXCR to reprocess the RACE reads, holding one entry per CDR3 protein. The table has approximately 370,000 distinct CDR3 sequences, roughly 6% seen once. Time point described: pre-sensitization, week 0. The treatment: therapeutic diphenylcyclopropenone sensitization with weekly scalp DPC. These data are taken from a study of human T cells and chemical hapten exposure. The wider study: DPC at 0.01% went onto the upper back in patch tests, read at 6 days.

Germline values: CDR1 SGDLS, CDR2 YYNGEE. This CDR3 region has 14 residues. Trimming shortened V by 3 bases and J by 1 base, and 11 bases separated the two germline ends. Study results and caveats: Counts of TCRs above 1 in 1000 frequency stayed unchanged with DPC sensitization.

This clonotype was obtained from a woman under 30 with alopecia areata. Some clones in this sample may be carry-over from other donors' samples. Specimen: whole blood, collected in connection with sensitization to the hapten diphenylcyclopropenone (DPC). The chain couples TRBV9 to TRBJ2-7; D is uncertain. CDR3 residues: CASSGGGDSYEQYF. The CDR3 DNA follows: TGTGCCAGCAGCGGAGGCGGAGATTCCTACGAGCAGTACTTC.